The present T cell receptor (beta chain) was sequenced within a study of T cells in localized non-small cell lung cancer. The count of this clone is one. The data were produced by immunoSEQ multiplex PCR, yet TCRdb's version contains in-frame clones alone and is incomplete. This table has 15,000 to 20,000 clones, around 89% appearing once. The sample consisted of peripheral blood, taken before any cancer treatment. This TCR derives from a male donor aged 60 or over with stage II squamous cell lung carcinoma.

CDR3 bases: TGTGCCAGTAGGGCCGGGACTAGCGGGAGGATAAACAATGAGCAGTTCTTC. This sequence encodes CASRAGTSGRINNEQFF. The V and J genes are TRBV19 and TRBJ2-1, with TRBD2 identical over 15 bases. The germline V gene encodes CDR1 LNHDA and CDR2 SQIVND (reference sequence). V shed 6 bases and J 5 bases; nucleotides not matched to a gene: 8. The CDR3 spans 17 residues.